These T cell receptor beta chains were read from a single sample in a study of blood T cells in healthy people across ages. TCRdb used MiXCR to reprocess the 5' RACE reads, holding one entry per CDR3 protein. In the table there are around 670,000 distinct CDR3 sequences, about 30% of which are singletons. Sequencing was done on a sample of blood. These receptors were obtained from a woman of 80 years or more in good health. The CDR3 runs from the conserved cysteine through the conserved F or W. The D gene is left open where the match is weak. A clone size is listed for some rows: how often the clone was seen (once, few, many), or a class if it is expanded.

d_call: -
v_call: TRBV15
clone_size: -
cdr3_length: 15
j_call: TRBJ1-5
cdr3_aa: CATSRDRVGNQPQHF
cdr3_nt: TGTGCCACCAGCAGAGATAGGGTTGGGAATCAGCCCCAGCATTTT

d_call: -
v_call: TRBV4-2
clone_size: many
cdr3_length: 15
j_call: TRBJ2-1
cdr3_aa: CASSLSGELYNEQFF
cdr3_nt: TGTGCCAGCAGCCTTTCGGGGGAGCTCTACAATGAGCAGTTCTTC

d_call: -
v_call: TRBV6-5
clone_size: many
cdr3_length: 13
j_call: TRBJ1-6
cdr3_aa: CASKGEGDSPLHF
cdr3_nt: TGTGCCAGCAAAGGAGAGGGGGACTCACCCCTCCACTTT

d_call: -
v_call: TRBV7-2
clone_size: many
cdr3_length: 14
j_call: TRBJ1-2
cdr3_aa: CASSLEAGVYGYTF
cdr3_nt: TGTGCCAGCAGCTTAGAGGCAGGGGTCTATGGCTACACCTTC

d_call: TRBD2
v_call: TRBV20-1
clone_size: -
cdr3_length: 17
j_call: TRBJ2-3
cdr3_aa: CSAGTLHTSGSVDTQYF
cdr3_nt: TGCAGTGCTGGGACGCTCCACACTAGCGGGAGTGTTGATACGCAGTATTTT

d_call: -
v_call: TRBV25-1
clone_size: few
cdr3_length: 15
j_call: TRBJ2-3
cdr3_aa: CASSEPGGALDTQYF
cdr3_nt: TGTGCCAGCAGTGAACCTGGGGGGGCCTTAGATACGCAGTATTTT

d_call: -
v_call: TRBV20-1
clone_size: many
cdr3_length: 13
j_call: TRBJ2-5
cdr3_aa: CSASGRLGETQYF
cdr3_nt: TGCAGTGCATCGGGACGCTTAGGGGAGACCCAGTACTTC

d_call: -
v_call: TRBV4-2
clone_size: few
cdr3_length: 14
j_call: TRBJ1-3
cdr3_aa: CASSIQTAGNTIYF
cdr3_nt: TGTGCCAGCAGCATCCAGACAGCTGGAAACACCATATATTTT

d_call: TRBD1
v_call: TRBV7-2
clone_size: -
cdr3_length: 16
j_call: TRBJ1-5
cdr3_aa: CASSSRTGESNQPQHF
cdr3_nt: TGTGCCAGCAGCTCACGGACAGGGGAAAGCAATCAGCCCCAGCATTTT

d_call: TRBD1
v_call: TRBV14
clone_size: -
cdr3_length: 16
j_call: TRBJ1-4
cdr3_aa: CASSQRTGGYGEKLFF
cdr3_nt: TGTGCCAGCAGCCAGAGGACAGGGGGCTATGGTGAAAAACTGTTTTTT

d_call: -
v_call: TRBV7-2
clone_size: many
cdr3_length: 14
j_call: TRBJ2-7
cdr3_aa: CASSFGQWAYEQYF
cdr3_nt: TGTGCCAGCAGCTTTGGACAGTGGGCCTACGAGCAGTACTTC

d_call: -
v_call: TRBV10-3
clone_size: -
cdr3_length: 15
j_call: TRBJ1-6
cdr3_aa: CAISQRGEYNSPLHF
cdr3_nt: TGTGCCATCAGTCAAAGGGGGGAATATAATTCACCCCTCCACTTT

d_call: -
v_call: TRBV7-2
clone_size: -
cdr3_length: 16
j_call: TRBJ2-7
cdr3_aa: CASSLVGRLSYNEQYF
cdr3_nt: TGTGCCAGCAGCTTAGTTGGCAGGTTATCCTACAATGAGCAGTACTTC

d_call: -
v_call: TRBV5-1
clone_size: -
cdr3_length: 16
j_call: TRBJ2-7
cdr3_aa: CASSLEIAVGGNEQYF
cdr3_nt: TGCGCCAGCAGCTTGGAGATTGCTGTGGGTGGAAACGAGCAGTACTTC

d_call: -
v_call: TRBV7-9
clone_size: once
cdr3_length: 14
j_call: TRBJ2-7
cdr3_aa: CASSLLVGGNEQYF
cdr3_nt: TGTGCCAGCAGCTTATTGGTAGGGGGGAACGAGCAGTACTTC

d_call: -
v_call: TRBV4-3
clone_size: many
cdr3_length: 18
j_call: TRBJ1-6
cdr3_aa: CASSLTRGGSSYNSPLHF
cdr3_nt: TGCGCCAGCAGCCTGACTAGAGGGGGGAGCTCCTATAATTCACCCCTCCACTTT

d_call: TRBD1
v_call: TRBV20-1
clone_size: -
cdr3_length: 15
j_call: TRBJ2-7
cdr3_aa: CSARDTGTGGGGQYF
cdr3_nt: TGCAGTGCCCGCGATACCGGGACAGGGGGCGGCGGGCAGTACTTC

d_call: -
v_call: TRBV20-1
clone_size: many
cdr3_length: 15
j_call: TRBJ2-1
cdr3_aa: CSALPRGTPLDEQFF
cdr3_nt: TGCAGTGCTCTCCCCCGCGGGACCCCATTAGATGAGCAGTTCTTC

d_call: -
v_call: TRBV5-1
clone_size: many
cdr3_length: 13
j_call: TRBJ2-7
cdr3_aa: CASSLDHNYEQYF
cdr3_nt: TGCGCCAGCAGCTTGGACCACAACTACGAGCAGTACTTC

d_call: -
v_call: TRBV7-2
clone_size: -
cdr3_length: 13
j_call: TRBJ1-2
cdr3_aa: CASSINRVDGYTF
cdr3_nt: TGTGCCAGCAGCATCAACAGGGTGGATGGCTACACCTTC

d_call: TRBD2
v_call: TRBV5-6
clone_size: many
cdr3_length: 14
j_call: TRBJ2-7
cdr3_aa: CASSPLPLSGEQYF
cdr3_nt: TGTGCCAGCAGCCCTTTACCTCTTAGCGGGGAGCAGTACTTC

d_call: -
v_call: TRBV4-3
clone_size: -
cdr3_length: 17
j_call: TRBJ2-6
cdr3_aa: CASSQEGSGTGANVLTF
cdr3_nt: TGCGCCAGCAGCCAGGAGGGGTCAGGGACTGGGGCCAACGTCCTGACTTTC

d_call: -
v_call: TRBV7-9
clone_size: many
cdr3_length: 15
j_call: TRBJ1-2
cdr3_aa: CASTDVYREGYGYTF
cdr3_nt: TGTGCCAGCACCGACGTATATAGGGAGGGCTATGGCTACACCTTC

d_call: TRBD2
v_call: TRBV27
clone_size: many
cdr3_length: 17
j_call: TRBJ2-7
cdr3_aa: CASRTSRLLASAYEQYF
cdr3_nt: TGTGCCAGCAGAACAAGCCGCTTACTAGCGAGTGCCTACGAGCAGTACTTC

d_call: TRBD1
v_call: TRBV5-1
clone_size: -
cdr3_length: 14
j_call: TRBJ1-1
cdr3_aa: CASSLVQGKPEAFF
cdr3_nt: TGCGCCAGCAGCTTGGTACAGGGGAAGCCTGAAGCTTTCTTT

d_call: TRBD2
v_call: TRBV20-1
clone_size: -
cdr3_length: 14
j_call: TRBJ2-2
cdr3_aa: CSASPTSHTGELFF
cdr3_nt: TGCAGTGCTAGCCCGACTAGCCATACCGGGGAGCTGTTTTTT

d_call: -
v_call: TRBV5-1
clone_size: many
cdr3_length: 15
j_call: TRBJ2-1
cdr3_aa: CASSPDRVGGNEQFF
cdr3_nt: TGCGCCAGCAGCCCCGACAGGGTCGGGGGCAATGAGCAGTTCTTC

d_call: TRBD1
v_call: TRBV20-1
clone_size: -
cdr3_length: 14
j_call: TRBJ2-7
cdr3_aa: CSARAFDRDYEQYF
cdr3_nt: TGCAGTGCTAGGGCTTTCGACAGGGACTACGAGCAGTACTTC

d_call: -
v_call: TRBV15
clone_size: few
cdr3_length: 11
j_call: TRBJ1-1
cdr3_aa: CATRMDTETFF
cdr3_nt: TGTGCCACCAGAATGGACACTGAAACTTTCTTT

d_call: TRBD2
v_call: TRBV20-1
clone_size: many
cdr3_length: 15
j_call: TRBJ2-1
cdr3_aa: CSAREGGGAHNEQFF
cdr3_nt: TGCAGTGCTAGAGAGGGCGGGGGGGCACACAATGAGCAGTTCTTC

d_call: TRBD2
v_call: TRBV20-1
clone_size: many
cdr3_length: 16
j_call: TRBJ2-5
cdr3_aa: CSAPVRTSGGVGTQYF
cdr3_nt: TGCAGTGCTCCCGTCCGTACTAGCGGGGGGGTCGGGACCCAGTACTTC

d_call: -
v_call: TRBV20-1
clone_size: -
cdr3_length: 14
j_call: TRBJ1-3
cdr3_aa: CSAKSLGVGNTIYF
cdr3_nt: TGCAGTGCCAAGAGCTTGGGCGTTGGAAACACCATATATTTT

d_call: -
v_call: TRBV12-3/TRBV12-4
clone_size: many
cdr3_length: 12
j_call: TRBJ2-7
cdr3_aa: CASSFRRLQQYF
cdr3_nt: TGTGCCAGCAGTTTTAGGCGTCTCCAGCAGTACTTC

d_call: TRBD2
v_call: TRBV20-1
clone_size: many
cdr3_length: 17
j_call: TRBJ2-3
cdr3_aa: CSAIPGLAGGVTDTQYF
cdr3_nt: TGCAGTGCTATCCCGGGACTAGCGGGGGGGGTCACAGATACGCAGTATTTT

d_call: -
v_call: TRBV20-1
clone_size: -
cdr3_length: 16
j_call: TRBJ2-3
cdr3_aa: CSASRVWGGSTDTQYF
cdr3_nt: TGCAGTGCTAGTAGGGTCTGGGGCGGAAGCACAGATACGCAGTATTTT

d_call: TRBD1
v_call: TRBV4-3
clone_size: many
cdr3_length: 15
j_call: TRBJ2-7
cdr3_aa: CASSHDMTGSYEQYF
cdr3_nt: TGCGCCAGCAGCCATGACATGACAGGGTCCTACGAGCAGTACTTC

d_call: TRBD2
v_call: TRBV4-2
clone_size: many
cdr3_length: 17
j_call: TRBJ2-1
cdr3_aa: CASSQEGSGGAGNEQFF
cdr3_nt: TGTGCCAGCAGCCAAGAGGGTAGCGGGGGGGCGGGGAATGAGCAGTTCTTC

d_call: -
v_call: TRBV11-2
clone_size: many
cdr3_length: 22
j_call: TRBJ2-3
cdr3_aa: CASSLDQPGRQRTRTSTDTQYF
cdr3_nt: TGTGCCAGCAGCTTAGACCAACCGGGACGTCAGCGGACTCGTACTAGCACAGATACGCAGTATTTT

d_call: -
v_call: TRBV3-1
clone_size: many
cdr3_length: 15
j_call: TRBJ2-1
cdr3_aa: CASSPVQRSYNEQFF
cdr3_nt: TGTGCCAGCAGCCCCGTCCAGCGGTCCTACAATGAGCAGTTCTTC

d_call: -
v_call: TRBV20-1
clone_size: many
cdr3_length: 14
j_call: TRBJ1-2
cdr3_aa: CSAREPGTLYGYTF
cdr3_nt: TGCAGTGCTAGAGAACCCGGGACCCTATATGGCTACACCTTC

d_call: -
v_call: TRBV30
clone_size: -
cdr3_length: 12
j_call: TRBJ1-1
cdr3_aa: CAWKAGGGEAFF
cdr3_nt: TGTGCCTGGAAGGCAGGAGGAGGGGAAGCTTTCTTT

d_call: TRBD1
v_call: TRBV24-1
clone_size: -
cdr3_length: 16
j_call: TRBJ1-2
cdr3_aa: CATSDVGGQGSMCYTF
cdr3_nt: TGTGCCACCAGTGACGTCGGGGGACAGGGCTCTATGTGCTACACCTTC

d_call: TRBD1
v_call: TRBV5-8
clone_size: -
cdr3_length: 15
j_call: TRBJ2-4
cdr3_aa: CASSQGQGPSYGQYF
cdr3_nt: TGTGCCAGCAGCCAGGGACAGGGACCCTCCTACGGGCAGTACTTC

d_call: -
v_call: TRBV29-1
clone_size: -
cdr3_length: 13
j_call: TRBJ1-3
cdr3_aa: CSVGEQPGNTIYF
cdr3_nt: TGCAGCGTTGGTGAGCAACCTGGAAACACCATATATTTT

d_call: -
v_call: TRBV7-2
clone_size: few
cdr3_length: 15
j_call: TRBJ1-1
cdr3_aa: CASSPRSEFITEAFF
cdr3_nt: TGTGCCAGCAGCCCCAGATCCGAGTTTATAACTGAAGCTTTCTTT

d_call: -
v_call: TRBV20-1
clone_size: few
cdr3_length: 14
j_call: TRBJ2-1
cdr3_aa: CSALSEGAYNEQFF
cdr3_nt: TGCAGTGCCCTGTCGGAGGGAGCCTACAATGAGCAGTTCTTC

d_call: -
v_call: TRBV10-3
clone_size: many
cdr3_length: 16
j_call: TRBJ2-1
cdr3_aa: CAISDETASSYNEQFF
cdr3_nt: TGTGCCATCAGTGACGAGACGGCGAGCTCCTACAATGAGCAGTTCTTC